Listed below are T cell receptor beta chains from one sample, sequenced in a study of CD8+ T cells in alopecia areata. Clones were read by immunoSEQ multiplex PCR, and TCRdb kept only the in-frame ones, dropping some. This table has some 190,000 clones, 51% appearing once. Source: CD8+ T cells sorted from blood, taken at roughly week 53, from a patient treated with tofacitinib. These receptors were obtained from a human donor with alopecia areata. Each CDR3 is given with its conserved first and last residue. The D gene is left open where the match is weak. Where a row states a size, it is once, few, many or the class of an expanded clone; other rows omit it.

v_call: TRBV2; d_call: TRBD2; clone_size: NA; j_call: TRBJ2-1; cdr3_nt: TGTGCCAGCAGTGGTTCGAGCGGGGGACGCAATGAGCAGTTCTTC; cdr3_aa: CASSGSSGGRNEQFF
v_call: TRBV6-1; d_call: NA; clone_size: many; j_call: TRBJ2-3; cdr3_nt: TGTGCCAGCAGTTTTGTGGCAGCTAGCACAGATACGCAGTATTTT; cdr3_aa: CASSFVAASTDTQYF
v_call: TRBV7-2; d_call: NA; clone_size: NA; j_call: TRBJ2-7; cdr3_nt: TGTGCCAGCAGCCGCTCTAGACCCTACGAGCAGTACTTC; cdr3_aa: CASSRSRPYEQYF
v_call: TRBV6-5; d_call: NA; clone_size: NA; j_call: TRBJ2-4; cdr3_nt: TGTGCCAGCAGTAGAACAATCTTAGCCAAAAACATTCAGTACTTC; cdr3_aa: CASSRTILAKNIQYF
v_call: TRBV6-5; d_call: NA; clone_size: NA; j_call: TRBJ2-3; cdr3_nt: TGTGCCAGCAGTAATCAATGGGGGCCAGATACGCAGTATTTT; cdr3_aa: CASSNQWGPDTQYF
v_call: TRBV27; d_call: TRBD2; clone_size: few; j_call: TRBJ2-3; cdr3_nt: TGTGCCAGCAACACATACCCTAGCGGCACTAGCACAGATACGCAGTATTTT; cdr3_aa: CASNTYPSGTSTDTQYF
v_call: TRBV7-9; d_call: NA; clone_size: NA; j_call: TRBJ2-7; cdr3_nt: TGTGCCAGCAGCTTAGTCGGGGCCCCCTACGAGCAGTACTTC; cdr3_aa: CASSLVGAPYEQYF
v_call: TRBV7-9; d_call: NA; clone_size: few; j_call: TRBJ2-3; cdr3_nt: TGTGCCAGCAGCTTAGGGGGCGAGGGCACAGATACGCAGTATTTT; cdr3_aa: CASSLGGEGTDTQYF
v_call: TRBV27; d_call: TRBD1; clone_size: NA; j_call: TRBJ1-4; cdr3_nt: TGTGCCAGCACTACGACAGGGGGAAGGGAAAAACTGTTTTTT; cdr3_aa: CASTTTGGREKLFF
v_call: TRBV5-4; d_call: NA; clone_size: many; j_call: TRBJ2-1; cdr3_nt: TGTGCCAGCAGCTGGTCGTCTGCGGCCCGATACAATGAGCAGTTCTTC; cdr3_aa: CASSWSSAARYNEQFF
v_call: TRBV9; d_call: NA; clone_size: NA; j_call: TRBJ2-1; cdr3_nt: TGTGCCAGCAGCCCTGGTGGGACGTACTACAATGAGCAGTTCTTC; cdr3_aa: CASSPGGTYYNEQFF
v_call: TRBV2; d_call: TRBD1; clone_size: NA; j_call: TRBJ2-7; cdr3_nt: TGTGCCAGCATTTCCCAGGGGGCGGATCAGTACGAGCAGTACTTC; cdr3_aa: CASISQGADQYEQYF
v_call: TRBV11-2; d_call: TRBD2; clone_size: few; j_call: TRBJ2-3; cdr3_nt: TGTGCCAGCAGCTCAGATTGGCTAGCGGGGGGCCCAGATACGCAGTATTTT; cdr3_aa: CASSSDWLAGGPDTQYF
v_call: TRBV6-4; d_call: TRBD2; clone_size: many; j_call: TRBJ2-2; cdr3_nt: TGTGCCAGCAGTGACGGACTAGCCACCGGGGAGCTGTTTTTT; cdr3_aa: CASSDGLATGELFF
v_call: TRBV7-9; d_call: NA; clone_size: few; j_call: TRBJ1-2; cdr3_nt: TGTGCCAGCAGCTCCTTGACGGTCCCCTCCTATGGCTACACCTTC; cdr3_aa: CASSSLTVPSYGYTF
v_call: TRBV6-1; d_call: TRBD2; clone_size: NA; j_call: TRBJ2-3; cdr3_nt: TGTGCCAGCAGTGAACTAGCGGGGGGATCAGATACGCAGTATTTT; cdr3_aa: CASSELAGGSDTQYF
v_call: TRBV4-3; d_call: NA; clone_size: NA; j_call: TRBJ1-2; cdr3_nt: TGCGCCAGCAGCCAAGATCAGGGCGGGGCTGGCTACACCTTC; cdr3_aa: CASSQDQGGAGYTF
v_call: TRBV18; d_call: NA; clone_size: NA; j_call: TRBJ1-1; cdr3_nt: TGTGCCAGCTCACCACCGGGGGCCGGGGACAATGAAGCTTTCTTT; cdr3_aa: CASSPPGAGDNEAFF
v_call: TRBV6-5; d_call: NA; clone_size: NA; j_call: TRBJ2-7; cdr3_nt: TGTGCCAGCAGCCGCACTGGGACCTACGAGCAGTACTTC; cdr3_aa: CASSRTGTYEQYF
v_call: TRBV15; d_call: TRBD1; clone_size: NA; j_call: TRBJ2-7; cdr3_nt: TGTGCCACCAGCAGTGGGACAGTGGGAATGCGCCAGTACTTC; cdr3_aa: CATSSGTVGMRQYF
v_call: TRBV7-8; d_call: TRBD1; clone_size: NA; j_call: TRBJ1-2; cdr3_nt: TGTGCCAGCAGCTTAGTGATAGGGGGCGGCTACACCTTC; cdr3_aa: CASSLVIGGGYTF
v_call: TRBV7-8; d_call: TRBD1; clone_size: few; j_call: TRBJ1-6; cdr3_nt: TGTGCCAGCAGCTTACTAGGGACAGAGAATTCACCCCTCCACTTT; cdr3_aa: CASSLLGTENSPLHF
v_call: TRBV6-5; d_call: TRBD1; clone_size: NA; j_call: TRBJ2-2; cdr3_nt: TGTGCCAGCACCGGGACAGGGGACTCCGGGGAGCTGTTTTTT; cdr3_aa: CASTGTGDSGELFF
v_call: TRBV7-3; d_call: NA; clone_size: NA; j_call: TRBJ2-3; cdr3_nt: TGTGCCAGCAGCCCCTCCTCCAGGGGAACAGATACGCAGTATTTT; cdr3_aa: CASSPSSRGTDTQYF
v_call: TRBV19; d_call: TRBD2; clone_size: NA; j_call: TRBJ2-2; cdr3_nt: TGTGCCAGTAGTATTGGAGCGGGGGACACCGGGGAGCTGTTTTTT; cdr3_aa: CASSIGAGDTGELFF